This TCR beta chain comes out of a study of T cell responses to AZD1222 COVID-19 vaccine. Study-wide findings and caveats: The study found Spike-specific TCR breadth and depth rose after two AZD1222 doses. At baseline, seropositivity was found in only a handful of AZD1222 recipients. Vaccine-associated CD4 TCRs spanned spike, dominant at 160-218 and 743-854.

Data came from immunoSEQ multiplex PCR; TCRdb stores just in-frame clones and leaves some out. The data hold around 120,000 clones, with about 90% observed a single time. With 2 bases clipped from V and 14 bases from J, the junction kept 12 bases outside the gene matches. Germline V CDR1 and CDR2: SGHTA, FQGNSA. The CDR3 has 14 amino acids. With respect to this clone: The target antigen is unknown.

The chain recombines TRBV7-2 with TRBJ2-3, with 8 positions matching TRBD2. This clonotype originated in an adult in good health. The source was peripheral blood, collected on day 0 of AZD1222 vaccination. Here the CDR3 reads CASSLRLASESVYF. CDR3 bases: TGTGCCAGCAGCTTACGACTAGCGTCTGAGTCGGTGTATTTT.